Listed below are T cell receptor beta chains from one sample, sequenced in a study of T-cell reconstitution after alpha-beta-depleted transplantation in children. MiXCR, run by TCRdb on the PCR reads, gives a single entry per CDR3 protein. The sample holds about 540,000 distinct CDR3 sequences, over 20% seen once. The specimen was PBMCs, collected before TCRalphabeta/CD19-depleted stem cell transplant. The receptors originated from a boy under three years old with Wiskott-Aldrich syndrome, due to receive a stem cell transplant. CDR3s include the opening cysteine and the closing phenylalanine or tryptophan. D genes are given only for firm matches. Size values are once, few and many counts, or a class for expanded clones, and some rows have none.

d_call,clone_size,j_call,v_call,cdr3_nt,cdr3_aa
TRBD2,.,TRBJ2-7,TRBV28,TGTGCCGCGGGACTAGCGGACGTCGAGCAGTACTTC,CAAGLADVEQYF
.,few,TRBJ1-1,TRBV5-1,TGCGCCAGCAGCTTCCTGGGGGCCGGGACTGAAGCTTTCTTT,CASSFLGAGTEAFF
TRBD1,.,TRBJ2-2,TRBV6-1,TGTGCCAGCAGCCACCGTAGTGAAGGGGGCGTAAGGACCGGGGAGCTGTTTTTT,CASSHRSEGGVRTGELFF
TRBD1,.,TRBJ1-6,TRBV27,TGTGCCAGCAGTACAACAACAGGGGCGAGGATTCATAATTCACCCCTCCACTTT,CASSTTTGARIHNSPLHF
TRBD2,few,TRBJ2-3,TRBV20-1,TGCAGTGCTAGTGGTGGACTAGCGGGGACTAGCACAGATACGCAGTATTTT,CSASGGLAGTSTDTQYF
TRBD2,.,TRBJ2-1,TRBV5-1,TGCGCCAGCAGCGTGACTAGCGGGAGCGTCAATGAGCAGTTCTTC,CASSVTSGSVNEQFF
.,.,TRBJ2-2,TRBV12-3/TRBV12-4,TGTGCCAGCAGTTTGGTCCCCGTAGGCACCGGGGAGCTGTTTTTT,CASSLVPVGTGELFF
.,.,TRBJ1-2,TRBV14,TGTGCCAGCAGCCTCGGAAGCCACTATGGCTACACCTTC,CASSLGSHYGYTF
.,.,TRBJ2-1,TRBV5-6,TGTGCCAGCAGCTTATTCGAGTTTCGCAGGAATGAGCAGTTCTTC,CASSLFEFRRNEQFF
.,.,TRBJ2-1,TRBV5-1,TGCGCCAGCGCCCGGGACGGATCCTACAATGAGCAGTTCTTC,CASARDGSYNEQFF
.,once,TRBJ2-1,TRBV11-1,TGTGCCAGCAGCTCAAAACCCAAGCGGGCCCTCAGGTACAATGAGCAGTTCTTC,CASSSKPKRALRYNEQFF
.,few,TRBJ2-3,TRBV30,TGTGCCTGGAGTGTAAGCAGGTCTCGCACAGATACGCAGTATTTT,CAWSVSRSRTDTQYF
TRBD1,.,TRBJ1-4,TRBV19,TGTGCCAGCGCCGGCACAGGGGGCAAGAGGGAAAAACTGTTTTTT,CASAGTGGKREKLFF
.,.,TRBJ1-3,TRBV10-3,TGTGCCATCACTTGGGGTGTTGGAAACACCATATATTTT,CAITWGVGNTIYF
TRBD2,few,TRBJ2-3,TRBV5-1,TGCGCCAGCAGCTTGGCAAGGCTAGCGGGAGGAGGTCCAGATACGCAGTATTTT,CASSLARLAGGGPDTQYF
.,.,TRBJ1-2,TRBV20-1,TGCAGTGCTAGGTCATGGGGGGTTTACTATGGCTACACCTTC,CSARSWGVYYGYTF
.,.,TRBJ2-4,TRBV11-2,TGTGCCAGCAGCACTAGTTGGGTAGCCAAAAACATTCAGTACTTC,CASSTSWVAKNIQYF
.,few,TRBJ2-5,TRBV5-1,TGCGCCAGCAGCTTGGCCAATGGGGGGGCAGGGGAGACCCAGTACTTC,CASSLANGGAGETQYF
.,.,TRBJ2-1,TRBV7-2,TGTGCCAGCAGCCAACTATATACTTTATGGTCCTACAATGAGCAGTTCTTC,CASSQLYTLWSYNEQFF
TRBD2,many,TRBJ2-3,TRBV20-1,TGCAGTGCTAGACTACTAGCGGCCTTAGATACGCAGTATTTT,CSARLLAALDTQYF
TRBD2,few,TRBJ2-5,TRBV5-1,TGCGCCAGCAGCTCATATACAGCGGGAGTAGGGGAGACCCAGTACTTC,CASSSYTAGVGETQYF
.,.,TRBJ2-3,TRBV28,TGTGTAGTCCCAGATACGCAGTATTTT,CVVPDTQYF
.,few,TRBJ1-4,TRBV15,TGTGCCACCAGCAGAGCCGGGAACGAAAAACTGTTTTTT,CATSRAGNEKLFF
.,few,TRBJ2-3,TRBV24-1,TGTGCCACCAGTGACCCAGCTAGCCGTACAGATACGCAGTATTTT,CATSDPASRTDTQYF
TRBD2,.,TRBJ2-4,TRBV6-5,TGTGCCAGCAGCTTACTAGCGCATAAAAACATTCAGTACTTC,CASSLLAHKNIQYF
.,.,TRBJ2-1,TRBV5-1,TGCGCCACCAACCTCGGGTTTGGTGAGCAGTTCTTC,CATNLGFGEQFF
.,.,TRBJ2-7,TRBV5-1,TGCGCCAGCAGCTTGGAGGGCGGGATGTCCTACGAGCAGTACTTC,CASSLEGGMSYEQYF
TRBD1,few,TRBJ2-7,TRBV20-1,TGCAGTGCTAGCCTCGACAGGGCGGTTTTCTACGAGCAGTACTTC,CSASLDRAVFYEQYF
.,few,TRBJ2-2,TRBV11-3,TGTGCCAGCAGCCCGACAGTTACCGGGGAGCTGTTTTTT,CASSPTVTGELFF
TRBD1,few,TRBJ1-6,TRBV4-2,TGTGCCAGCAGCCCTCTAGGGGGCGATTCACCCCTCCACTTT,CASSPLGGDSPLHF
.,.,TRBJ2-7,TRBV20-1,TGCAGTGCTAGAACTAGTCCCTACGAGCAGTACTTC,CSARTSPYEQYF
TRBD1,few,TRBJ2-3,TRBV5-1,TGCGCCAGCAGCTTGGAGGGACAGATGAATTCAGTCGGCACAGATACGCAGTATTTT,CASSLEGQMNSVGTDTQYF